The 27 T cell receptor beta chains below come from one sample, sequenced in a study of CD8 T cells in Susac syndrome (dated by TCRdb to between 2018 and 2021). The library was built by means of the immunoSEQ multiplex PCR assay. RNA was extracted using the RNeasy kit, and about 0.45 to 1 microgram was reverse transcribed with random hexamers. TCRdb reanalyzed the raw reads on its own, using fastp at Q25 for trimming and MiXCR for clone calling, and kept in-frame beta chains. Each entry merges the rows of one CDR3 protein and shows their most common DNA and genes. The sample profile shows about 180,000 distinct CDR3 sequences; roughly 94% of them were found once. The ten largest make up 0.12% of the sample. The source material was CD4+ T cells from PBMCs. The origin of the receptors is a human donor with Susac syndrome.

This chain joins TRBV20-1 and TRBJ1-6; tentatively, D is TRBD1 (5 bases). Per the germline V gene, CDR1 is DFQATT and CDR2 is SNEGSKA (reference sequence). V lost 3 bases and J 7 bases, leaving 16 bases between the germline ends. The CDR3 contains 15 residues. The CDR3 bases are TGCAGTGCTAGGGGATCGGGCAGGGCCAATTCACCCCTCCACTTT. Its translation: CSARGSGRANSPLHF.

The V and J genes are TRBV9 and TRBJ2-5; 7 bases align to TRBD2. This CDR3 is 16 amino acids long. In germline, CDR1 is SGDLS, CDR2 YYNGEE. The V gene end was trimmed by 3 bases and the J gene end by 4 bases; junction bases not matched to a gene: 12. CDR3 sequence (DNA): TGTGCCAGCAGCGCGATCCCGGGAGGAACGCGAGAGACCCAGTACTTC. Amino acids: CASSAIPGGTRETQYF.

V and J are TRBV12-3 or TRBV12-4 and TRBJ2-1; no definite D call. The CDR3 totals 15 residues. V lost 7 bases and J lost 5, with 18 bases in between. The CDR3 reads CASTISNRVNNEQFF. In DNA, the CDR3 is TGTGCCAGCACCATTAGTAACCGGGTCAACAATGAGCAGTTCTTC.

The chain links TRBV19 to TRBJ2-1; TRBD2 matches 8 bases. V lost 5 bases and J lost 7; bases outside the gene matches: 10. Germline V CDR1 and CDR2: LNHDA, SQIVND (reference sequence). This CDR3 spans 15 amino acids. Here the CDR3 DNA reads TGTGCCAGTAGTGTGACGGGAGGGTGGGGGAATGAGCAGTTCTTC. It codes for CASSVTGGWGNEQFF.

CDR3 protein: CASSPLQGGSEKLFF. The CDR3 bases are TGTGCCAGCAGCCCCTTACAGGGGGGAAGTGAAAAACTGTTTTTT. The genes are TRBV14 and TRBJ1-4; TRBD1 agrees at 8 bases. Trimming removed 4 bases from V and 7 bases from J; junction bases left unmatched: 8. The CDR3 is made up of 15 amino acids. Germline assignment: CDR1 SGHDN and CDR2 FVKESK.

This chain joins TRBV27 and TRBJ1-1; the match to TRBD1 covers 7 bases. Germline V gene data show CDR1 as MNHEY and CDR2 as SMNVEV (reference sequence). The CDR3 loop spans 15 amino acids. The V and J ends lost 6 bases and 4 bases, in that order; junction bases with no gene match: 11. CDR3 region: CASRRDRASGTEAFF. In nucleotides, the CDR3 is TGTGCCAGCAGGCGTGACAGGGCATCGGGCACTGAAGCTTTCTTT.

The rearrangement joins TRBV25-1 to TRBJ2-1; D is unclear. The CDR3 is 11 amino acids. Germline assignment: CDR1 MGHDK and CDR2 SYGVNS. CDR3 bases: TGTGGGAGTGCAGGAAGGGATGAGCAGTTCTTC. Amino acid sequence: CGSAGRDEQFF.

This chain joins TRBV20-1 and TRBJ2-1, with 10 bases identical to TRBD1. CDR3 length: 13 residues. Looked up from germline, CDR1 is DFQATT and CDR2 is SNEGSKA (reference sequence). Germline trimming cut 7 bases from V and 3 bases from J; bases unmatched to any gene: 3. CDR3 in amino acids: CSVGQGNYNEQFF. The CDR3 coding sequence is TGCAGTGTGGGACAGGGGAACTACAATGAGCAGTTCTTC.

This clonotype has a single count. The rearrangement uses TRBV5-1 and TRBJ1-3; D ambiguous. Between the trimmed V and J ends, which lost 0 bases and 3 bases, there was a span of 13 bases. The length of the CDR3 is 16 residues. Germline lookup yields CDR1 SGHRS and CDR2 YFSETQ. The chain's CDR3 is CASSLGDVSVGNTIYF. The CDR3 DNA reads TGCGCCAGCAGCTTGGGCGACGTCTCTGTTGGAAACACCATATATTTT.

The chain links TRBV6-5 to TRBJ2-7; D may match TRBD1 or TRBD2 (6 bases each). The germline gives CDR1 MNHEY, CDR2 SVGAGI. There are 15 residues in the CDR3. Trimming removed 0 bases from V and 2 bases from J, with 11 bases in between. The CDR3 DNA is TGTGCCAGCAGTTACTCACGGGGGCCAACCTACGAGCAGTACTTC. Amino acids: CASSYSRGPTYEQYF.

V and J are TRBV5-1 and TRBJ2-5; the match to TRBD2 covers 7 bases. Germline V gene lookup returns CDR1 SGHRS and CDR2 YFSETQ. V was pared by 4 bases and J by 0 bases, with 9 bases of the junction left unmatched. This CDR3 is 16 amino acids long. As DNA, the CDR3 is TGCGCCAGCAGCCAAGGCGCTAGCGGATACCAAGAGACCCAGTACTTC. Translated: CASSQGASGYQETQYF.

This rearrangement joins TRBV12-5 to TRBJ2-1; a weak D match, TRBD1 (6 bases). The CDR3 runs 15 residues. Germline CDR1 LGHNT, CDR2 FRNRAP. Trimming removed 1 base from V and 1 base from J, with 8 bases in between. The CDR3: CASGLGQGSYNEQFF. CDR3 DNA: TGTGCTAGTGGTTTGGGGCAGGGGTCCTACAATGAGCAGTTCTTC.

This chain uses TRBV5-1 with TRBJ2-7; possible D gene TRBD2, 5 bases. There are 12 residues in the CDR3. V lost 4 bases, J lost 4 bases, and 9 bases lay in between. In germline, CDR1 is SGHRS, CDR2 YFSETQ. CDR3 sequence (DNA): TGCGCCAGCAGCCCGCCGGGATACGAGCAGTACTTC. The encoded protein is CASSPPGYEQYF.

The genes are TRBV5-1 and TRBJ2-5; D is uncertain. The CDR3 runs to 13 residues. Germline V CDR1 and CDR2: SGHRS, YFSETQ. V was clipped by 4 bases and J by 0 bases, with 7 bases between them. Written as DNA, the CDR3 is TGCGCCAGCAGCGTCGGTTACCAAGAGACCCAGTACTTC. Residues: CASSVGYQETQYF.

The chain uses TRBV30 and TRBJ2-5; D might be TRBD1 (6 bases). Germline CDR1 GTSNPN, CDR2 SVGIG (reference sequence). CDR3 length: 13 residues. The V end lost 0 bases, the J end lost 5 bases, and 10 bases lay between the germline ends. CDR3 residues: CAWSVGASETQYF. The CDR3, as DNA: TGTGCCTGGAGTGTGGGGGCCTCTGAGACCCAGTACTTC.

This chain connects TRBV18 to TRBJ1-1, with TRBD1 as a possible D gene (5 bases). Trimming pared 9 bases from V and 2 bases from J, leaving 16 bases between. This CDR3 has 14 amino acids. Germline assignment: CDR1 KGHSH and CDR2 LQKENI. CDR3 in amino acids: CASHPGGGNTEAFF. CDR3 coding DNA: TGTGCCAGTCATCCGGGGGGTGGAAACACTGAAGCTTTCTTT.

The chain uses TRBV20-1 and TRBJ2-5, with D perhaps given as TRBD1 or TRBD2 (6 bases each). The CDR3 has 13 amino acids. Trimming removed 6 bases from V and 3 bases from J, with 14 bases in between. CDR1 and CDR2 from the germline V gene are DFQATT and SNEGSKA (reference sequence). The CDR3 DNA reads TGCAGTGCCTTGGAGGGGGGAGAAGAGACCCAGTACTTC. This gives the protein CSALEGGEETQYF.

The genes are TRBV7-2 and TRBJ2-3, with TRBD1 as a possible D gene (6 bases). In germline, CDR1 is SGHTA, CDR2 FQGNSA. With 5 bases removed from V and 3 bases from J, the gap between germline ends came to 18 bases. CDR3 length: 16 residues. CDR3 amino acids: CASSRAGVRGTDTQYF. CDR3 DNA sequence: TGTGCCAGCAGCAGAGCAGGGGTACGGGGAACAGATACGCAGTATTTT.

V and J are TRBV3-1 and TRBJ2-5, with 11 nucleotides matching TRBD1. The CDR3 loop spans 16 amino acids. V trimming: 1 base; J trimming: 3 bases; junction bases outside the gene matches: 4. Germline CDR1 reads LGHDT; CDR2 reads YNNKEL (reference sequence). The CDR3 DNA sequence: TGTGCCAGCAGCCAAGGACGGACAGGGGGCGAAGAGACCCAGTACTTC. Its translation: CASSQGRTGGEETQYF.

This chain links TRBV5-1 with TRBJ2-5, with 8 bases aligning to TRBD2. The germline V gene has CDR1 SGHRS and CDR2 YFSETQ. The CDR3 has 14 residues. The V and J ends lost 4 bases and 4 bases, in that order; junction bases with no gene match: 6. CDR3 in DNA: TGCGCCAGCAGCACCGGACTAGCATCAGAGACCCAGTACTTC. Residues: CASSTGLASETQYF.

The genes are TRBV3-1 and TRBJ1-2; no clear D gene. Germline V CDR1 and CDR2: LGHDT, YNNKEL (reference sequence). The germline V and J ends were trimmed by 0 bases and 7 bases, with 12 bases remaining between them. The CDR3 contains 14 residues. The CDR3 nucleotides are TGTGCCAGCAGCCAAGATCGACGGGTTACTGGCTACACCTTC. This translates into CASSQDRRVTGYTF.

This clonotype appeared a few times. The V gene is TRBV20-1, the J gene TRBJ2-7, with 7 bases fitting TRBD1. Germline V CDR1 and CDR2: DFQATT, SNEGSKA (reference sequence). The CDR3 is 11 residues long. The V gene end was trimmed by 6 bases and the J gene end by 4 bases; junction bases not matched to a gene: 3. The CDR3 reads CSAVGQYEQYF. The DNA of the CDR3 is TGCAGTGCCGTGGGACAGTACGAGCAGTACTTC.

This chain joins TRBV24-1 and TRBJ1-1, with TRBD1 as a possible D gene (5 bases). The CDR3 runs 12 residues. Per the germline V gene, CDR1 is KGHDR and CDR2 is SFDVKD. The V gene lost 3 bases and the J gene lost 7 bases, with 8 bases spanning the gap. CDR3 nucleotide sequence: TGTGCCACCAGTGATGGGGCAGGTGAAGCTTTCTTT. Its protein product is CATSDGAGEAFF.

This clonotype was observed a single time. This chain links TRBV5-4 with TRBJ2-2; 8 bases line up with TRBD1. The CDR3 has 14 residues. Germline CDR1 reads SGHNT; CDR2 reads YYREEE (reference sequence). The trim removed 1 base at V and 7 bases at J, leaving 3 bases unmatched. The CDR3 sequence: CASSLYRGVGELFF. The DNA for the CDR3 is TGTGCCAGCAGCTTGTACAGGGGGGTCGGGGAGCTGTTTTTT.

The V call is TRBV25-1, the J call TRBJ1-5; TRBD1 agrees at 9 bases. This CDR3 has 17 residues. Germline CDR1 and CDR2: MGHDK and SYGVNS. With V trimmed by 4 bases and J by 4 bases, 11 bases remained unmatched. The CDR3 DNA sequence: TGTGCCAGCAGTGCTTCCTCTCCGGGACAGGGAAATCAGCCCCAGCATTTT. It yields the protein CASSASSPGQGNQPQHF.

This chain connects TRBV9 to TRBJ2-1; D is ambiguous. V lost 5 bases and J 5 bases, leaving 17 bases between the germline ends. The CDR3 sequence is 15 residues long. CDR1 is SGDLS, CDR2 YYNGEE, per germline. CDR3 coding DNA: TGTGCCAGCAGTGTCGGAACGGGCCGTAACAATGAGCAGTTCTTC. Protein product: CASSVGTGRNNEQFF.

This clonotype was recorded only once. CDR3 bases: TGTGCCAGCGAGAGTTGGGGTGACGCAGATACGCAGTATTTT. It encodes CASESWGDADTQYF. V usage is TRBV5-4 and J usage is TRBJ2-3, with D unresolved. The V end was cut by 7 bases, the J end by 4 bases, with 16 bases between. This CDR3 is 14 amino acids long. CDR1 is SGHNT, CDR2 YYREEE, per germline (reference sequence).